This T cell receptor (beta chain) was captured in a study of cytomegalovirus exposure and HLA in healthy donors. The overall study: The 95 to 150 validation repertoires used a platform that matched the one used for the 550 to 800 first-cohort repertoires, as a later analysis reported. Study outcomes and limitations: The investigators catalogued some 150 TCR beta chains as cytomegalovirus-associated. In vitro experiments confirmed that three CMV-associated chains were specific for CMV antigens.

Turning to this clone: Its antigen remains unknown.

Sequenced by immunoSEQ multiplex PCR; TCRdb stores in-frame clones only, minus some. This sample has under 400,000 clones, with around 90% found just once. CDR1 and CDR2 (germline): SGHTA, FQGNSA. V was shortened by 3 bases and J by 4 bases, with 16 bases between the two germline ends. The CDR3 is 15 residues long. This clonotype was sampled from a man younger than 40 in good health and CMV-seronegative. This chain uses TRBV7-2 with TRBJ2-7, with D uncertain. Sequencing was performed on PBMCs. CDR3 protein: CASSFVAERMYEQYF. The CDR3 DNA is TGTGCCAGCAGCTTTGTTGCGGAGAGGATGTACGAGCAGTACTTC. Full variable domain (remainder filled in from reference TRBV7-2 and TRBJ2-7): GAGVSQSPSNKVTEKGKDVELRCDPISGHTALYWYRQSLGQGLEFLIYFQGNSAPDKSGLPSDRFSAERTGGSVSTLTIQRTQQEDSAVYLCASSFVAERMYEQYFGPGTRLTVT.